Following are 22 T cell receptor beta chains from one sample sequenced in a study of T cells in Graves' hyperthyroidism and ophthalmopathy. RNA transcripts served as the template for amplifying TCR beta CDR3 regions. Primed by the HTBI set, a first-round RT-PCR was run on the TCR CDR3. TCRdb fed the multiplex PCR reads into MiXCR, producing one record per CDR3 protein. Of around 250,000 distinct CDR3 sequences in the sample, almost 25% are singletons; the top ten hold 30% to 40%. Sequences were obtained from blood. The receptors were gathered from a woman aged 40 to 49 with Graves' ophthalmopathy.

This clonotype showed up many times. The chain carries TRBV4-1 and TRBJ2-7; 12 bases align to TRBD2. CDR3 size: 16 residues. Per germline, CDR1 MGHRA and CDR2 YSYEKL. V lost 1 base, J lost 1 base, and 2 bases stayed unmatched. The CDR3 loop reads CASSQGLAGESYEQYF. The CDR3 DNA is TGCGCCAGCAGCCAAGGACTAGCGGGAGAATCCTACGAGCAGTACTTC.

V and J are TRBV7-8 and TRBJ1-1; 7 nucleotides match TRBD1. J gave up 11 bases and V 5 bases, and 23 bases lay outside the gene matches. Germline V gene data show CDR1 as SGHVS and CDR2 as FQNEAQ. The CDR3 contains 17 residues. CDR3 in amino acids: CASSPYTARGQTNLAFF. The CDR3 region has the DNA TGTGCCAGCAGCCCGTACACCGCCCGGGGACAGACGAATTTGGCTTTCTTT.

This clonotype was detected many times. This sequence joins TRBV27 and TRBJ2-7; D may correspond to TRBD1 or TRBD2 (5 bases each). CDR1 is MNHEY, CDR2 SMNVEV, per germline (reference sequence). This CDR3 has 16 residues. V was cut by 4 bases and J by 6 bases, with 22 bases left in between. CDR3 DNA sequence: TGTGCCAGCAGTTCCCAACTCCGGGACGGTGACGGCGAGCAGTACTTC. This sequence encodes CASSSQLRDGDGEQYF.

About this clonotype: The germline gene is not matched at one end of the junction; a read error may be the cause. The genes are TRBV28 and TRBJ1-5; the D gene is possibly TRBD1 (5 bases). Per germline, CDR1 MDHEN and CDR2 SYDVKM. The CDR3 is made up of 15 amino acids. The CDR3 loop reads CASSPTVYSNQPQPF. CDR3 sequence (DNA): TGTGCCAGCAGTCCGACAGTGTATAGCAATCAGCCCCAGCCTTTT.

This clonotype was found many times. V and J are TRBV7-3 and TRBJ2-7; the D gene is possibly TRBD1 (6 bases). V lost 3 bases and J 0 bases, leaving 6 bases between the germline ends. This CDR3 is 13 amino acids long. CDR1 and CDR2 (germline): SGHTA, FQGTGA. CDR3 coding DNA: TGTGCCAGCAGCTTGGGACACTCCTACGAGCAGTACTTC. Translated, it gives CASSLGHSYEQYF.

This clonotype was picked up many times. V gene TRBV18 combines with J gene TRBJ1-5; D gene ambiguous. The V end was cut by 5 bases, the J end by 5 bases, with 10 bases between. CDR1 and CDR2 (germline): KGHSH, LQKENI. This CDR3 has 13 amino acids. The CDR3 sequence is CASSVAVDQPQHF. CDR3 DNA: TGTGCCAGCTCAGTCGCTGTCGATCAGCCCCAGCATTTT.

This clonotype was seen many times. The chain is built from TRBV6-1 and TRBJ1-5; TRBD1 is a possible D gene (5 bases). The germline V and J ends were trimmed by 1 base and 7 bases, with 14 bases remaining between them. The CDR3 loop spans 15 amino acids. Germline V gives CDR1 MNHNS, CDR2 SASEGT. Here the CDR3 reads CASSEVGAPGQPQHF. The CDR3 coding sequence is TGTGCCAGCAGTGAAGTCGGGGCCCCGGGACAGCCCCAGCATTTT.

In this sample, this clonotype turned up many times. The V and J genes are TRBV11-2 and TRBJ1-5; no reliable D call. Germline-derived CDR1 and CDR2 are SGHAT and FQNNGV. The V gene lost 5 bases and the J gene lost 0 bases, with 11 bases spanning the gap. The CDR3 is 15 residues long. The CDR3 sequence is CASSPDPYSNQPQHF. CDR3 DNA: TGTGCCAGCAGCCCAGACCCTTATAGCAATCAGCCCCAGCATTTT.

This clonotype was recorded many times. The chain is built from TRBV2 and TRBJ1-1; 10 bases are shared with TRBD1. Germline CDR1 reads SNHLY; CDR2 reads FYNNEI. V lost 10 bases, J lost 1 base, and 9 bases stayed unmatched. The CDR3 is 15 amino acids. This CDR3 reads CANQLDRGGNTEAFF. The CDR3 DNA reads TGTGCCAACCAGTTGGACAGGGGGGGGAACACTGAAGCTTTCTTT.

V is TRBV30 and J is TRBJ2-3; the D gene is possibly TRBD2 (6 bases). The CDR3 is made up of 14 amino acids. Germline CDR1 GTSNPN, CDR2 SVGIG (reference sequence). V gave up 0 bases and J gave up 2 bases, with 9 bases separating them. The CDR3 DNA reads as TGTGCCTGGAGTGTAGGCGGGACCACAGATACGCAGTATTTT. The encoded protein is CAWSVGGTTDTQYF.

This sequence joins TRBV6-2 or TRBV6-3 and TRBJ1-1; D gene unclear. The CDR3 has 18 residues. The germline gives CDR1 MNHEY, CDR2 SVGEGT. Trimming cost V 2 bases and J 5 bases, with 24 bases left between them. CDR3 sequence: CASSYPPGPGSGRTEAFF. Here the CDR3 DNA reads TGTGCCAGCAGTTACCCACCCGGCCCGGGTTCTGGTCGTACTGAAGCTTTCTTT.

This clonotype was recorded many times. V and J are TRBV30 and TRBJ2-5; 7 nucleotides line up with TRBD2. V shed 5 bases, J shed 5 bases, and the junction held 14 bases outside the gene matches. This CDR3 spans 15 amino acids. The germline V gene encodes CDR1 GTSNPN and CDR2 SVGIG (reference sequence). Here the CDR3 reads CAWGSGARYGETQYF. DNA for the CDR3: TGTGCCTGGGGGAGCGGGGCCCGATACGGGGAGACCCAGTACTTC. The full variable domain, rest sourced from reference TRBV30 and TRBJ2-5, is SQTIHQWPATLVQPVGSPLSLECTVEGTSNPNLYWYRQAAGRGLQLLFYSVGIGQISSEVPQNLSASRPQDRQFILSSKKLLLSDSGFYLCAWGSGARYGETQYFGPGTRLLVL.

The rearrangement links TRBV24-1 to TRBJ1-1; 8 nucleotides agree with TRBD1. Losses at the gene ends were 3 bases for V and 5 bases for J; bases not matched to a gene: 7. The germline CDR1 and CDR2 sequences are KGHDR and SFDVKD. The CDR3 contains 15 residues. CDR3 nucleotide sequence: TGTGCCACCAGTGATCGGACAGGGACAGAAACTGAAGCTTTCTTT. This gives the protein CATSDRTGTETEAFF.

At least ten counts were recorded for this clonotype. The rearrangement links TRBV5-1 to TRBJ1-3, with a possible D match to TRBD1 (5 bases). The length of the CDR3 is 16 residues. The germline CDR1 and CDR2 sequences are SGHRS and YFSETQ. The V end was cut by 2 bases, the J end by 4 bases, with 16 bases between. CDR3 amino acids: CASSLTGPREGNTIYF. CDR3 nucleotide sequence: TGCGCCAGCAGCTTAACGGGACCCCGCGAGGGAAACACCATATATTTT.

The J gene is TRBJ2-6, the V gene TRBV7-2, with D maybe TRBD1 (5 bases). Germline CDR1 and CDR2: SGHTA and FQGNSA. The CDR3 contains 15 residues. V was trimmed by 2 bases and J by 2 bases, leaving 7 bases between them. In DNA, the CDR3 is TGTGCCAGCAGCTTAAGCAGGGCTGGGGCCAACGTCCTGACTTTC. Translating it yields CASSLSRAGANVLTF. The whole variable domain, remainder taken from reference TRBV7-2 and TRBJ2-6, is GAGVSQSPSNKVTEKGKDVELRCDPISGHTALYWYRQSLGQGLEFLIYFQGNSAPDKSGLPSDRFSAERTGGSVSTLTIQRTQQEDSAVYLCASSLSRAGANVLTFGAGSRLTVL.

A remark on this clonotype: The junction and the germline gene differ at one end; a read error may be behind it. The chain links TRBV28 to TRBJ2-5; 9 nucleotides agree with TRBD1. Per germline, CDR1 MDHEN and CDR2 SYDVKM. This CDR3 region has 16 residues. The CDR3 protein is CANSLPGQGWGETQYF. In DNA, the CDR3 is TGTGCCAACAGTCTCCCGGGACAGGGCTGGGGAGAGACCCAGTACTTC.

This clonotype was seen at least ten times. The V and J genes are TRBV30 and TRBJ1-2; D not certain. The CDR3 has 12 residues. Germline V gives CDR1 GTSNPN, CDR2 SVGIG (reference sequence). V lost 0 bases to trimming and J lost 6 bases, with 8 bases between them. The CDR3 DNA reads TGTGCCTGGAGTGTACGAGGTCATGGCTACACCTTC. Amino acid sequence: CAWSVRGHGYTF.

This clonotype was found many times. This chain's CDR3 is CASSLGTGRSYEQYF. CDR3 sequence (DNA): TGTGCCAGCAGCCTCGGGACAGGCCGCTCCTACGAGCAGTACTTC. V usage is TRBV7-8 and J usage is TRBJ2-7; 8 nucleotides agree with TRBD1. The ends lost 5 bases at V and 0 bases at J; junction bases unmatched: 6. The length of the CDR3 is 15 residues. Germline CDR1 reads SGHVS; CDR2 reads FQNEAQ.

The gene calls are TRBV28 and TRBJ2-7; D may correspond to TRBD1 or TRBD2 (5 bases each). CDR1 and CDR2 (germline): MDHEN, SYDVKM. V gave up 6 bases and J gave up 4 bases, with 31 bases separating them. The CDR3 totals 19 residues. In nucleotides, the CDR3 is TGTGCCAGCAGCTTGTCCCAGCTTTTCGAGGGGAATCGGGAATACGAGCAGTACTTC. The encoded protein is CASSLSQLFEGNREYEQYF.

The genes are TRBV28 and TRBJ1-3, with unresolved D. This CDR3 comprises 16 residues. CDR1 and CDR2 from the germline V gene are MDHEN and SYDVKM. V was clipped by 2 bases and J by 0 bases, with 11 bases between them. The chain's CDR3 is CASSLMAWDSGNTIYF. In DNA form, the CDR3 reads TGTGCCAGCAGTTTAATGGCCTGGGACTCTGGAAACACCATATATTTT.

Remarks on this clonotype: A read error is possible here, since a much larger clone lies one base away. This chain links TRBV29-1 with TRBJ2-7, with D unresolved. Germline CDR1 SQVTM, CDR2 ANQGSEA. The CDR3 has 11 amino acids. V was clipped by 1 base and J by 1 base, with 2 bases between them. Here the CDR3 reads CSVEVSYEQYF. CDR3 nucleotide sequence: TGCAGCGTTGAAGTTTCCTACGAGCAGTACTTC.

Many counts were recorded for this clonotype. This chain uses TRBV2 with TRBJ2-7; D tentatively fits TRBD1 or TRBD2 (5 bases each). The CDR3 consists of 15 residues. V was shortened by 4 bases and J by 6 bases, with 19 bases between the two germline ends. Per the germline V gene, CDR1 is SNHLY and CDR2 is FYNNEI. The DNA of the CDR3 is TGTGCCAGCAGTGTAAACCAGGGCCCCACTAGCGAGCAGTACTTC. This gives the protein CASSVNQGPTSEQYF.